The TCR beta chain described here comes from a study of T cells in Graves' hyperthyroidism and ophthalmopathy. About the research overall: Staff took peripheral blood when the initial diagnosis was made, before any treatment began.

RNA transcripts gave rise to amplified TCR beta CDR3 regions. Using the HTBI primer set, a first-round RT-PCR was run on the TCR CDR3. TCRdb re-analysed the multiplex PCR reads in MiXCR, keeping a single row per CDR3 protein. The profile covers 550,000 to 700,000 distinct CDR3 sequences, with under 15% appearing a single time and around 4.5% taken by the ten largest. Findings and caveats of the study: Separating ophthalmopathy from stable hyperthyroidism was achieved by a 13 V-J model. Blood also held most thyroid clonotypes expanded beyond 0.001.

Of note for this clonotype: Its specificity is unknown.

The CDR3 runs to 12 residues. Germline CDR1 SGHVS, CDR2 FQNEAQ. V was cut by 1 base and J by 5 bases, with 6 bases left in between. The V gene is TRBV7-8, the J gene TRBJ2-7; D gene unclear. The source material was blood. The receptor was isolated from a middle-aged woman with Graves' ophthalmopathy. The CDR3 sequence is CASSLVQNEQYF. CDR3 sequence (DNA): TGTGCCAGCAGCTTAGTTCAGAACGAGCAGTACTTC.